Below are 25 T cell receptor beta chains sequenced from a single sample in a study of PD-1 blockade in classical Hodgkin lymphoma. Every patient was affected by relapse after autologous stem cell transplantation, while exposure to brentuximab vedotin was not uniform. Sequencing used immunoSEQ multiplex PCR; TCRdb keeps in-frame clones, though not all of them. The table includes about 11,000 clones, approximately 71% detected once. Source: peripheral blood mononuclear cells (PBMCs), taken at baseline. These receptors were collected from a human donor with classical Hodgkin lymphoma.

This clone came up once. The gene calls are TRBV2 and TRBJ2-2; maybe TRBD2 (7 bases). The V gene's germline CDR1 is SNHLY and CDR2 FYNNEI. CDR3 size: 14 residues. Trimming removed 4 bases from V and 7 bases from J, with 13 bases in between. CDR3 DNA: TGTGCCAGCAGTGTTCGGGGGGCTGGCGGGGAGCTGTTTTTT. It yields the protein CASSVRGAGGELFF. The variable domain in full, completed from reference TRBV2 and TRBJ2-2, reads EPEVTQTPSHQVTQMGQEVILRCVPISNHLYFYWYRQILGQKVEFLVSFYNNEISEKSEIFDDQFSVERPDGSNFTLKIRSTKLEDSAMYFCASSVRGAGGELFFGEGSRLTVL.

CDR3 loop: CASSLAGGVYNEQFF. The CDR3 nucleotides are TGTGCCAGCAGCTTAGCAGGGGGCGTGTACAATGAGCAGTTCTTC. The rearrangement links TRBV11-3 to TRBJ2-1; 8 bases are a match to TRBD1. Germline values: CDR1 SGHNT, CDR2 YENEEA. Losses at the gene ends were 1 base for V and 4 bases for J; bases not matched to a gene: 3. CDR3 length: 15 amino acids.

This chain uses TRBV30 with TRBJ1-2, with no clear D. V was trimmed by 2 bases and J by 0 bases, leaving 10 bases between them. The CDR3 has 14 residues. Germline V lookup: CDR1 GTSNPN, CDR2 SVGIG (reference sequence). The CDR3 protein is CAWSRTGTNYGYTF. The CDR3 DNA reads as TGTGCCTGGAGTCGGACCGGGACTAACTATGGCTACACCTTC.

The genes are TRBV19 and TRBJ1-2; TRBD1 is a possible D gene (6 bases). Germline V gene data show CDR1 as LNHDA and CDR2 as SQIVND (reference sequence). The CDR3 loop spans 16 amino acids. V lost 5 bases and J 4 bases, leaving 20 bases between the germline ends. CDR3 loop: CASSVPGGRQGYGYTF. In DNA form, the CDR3 reads TGTGCCAGTAGTGTTCCCGGGGGGCGCCAGGGCTATGGCTACACCTTC.

This clone appeared once. The V gene is TRBV5-6, the J gene TRBJ2-7, with D perhaps TRBD1 or TRBD2 (6 bases each). There are 14 residues in the CDR3. The germline gives CDR1 SGHDT, CDR2 YYEEEE. Deletions cut 0 bases from V and 2 bases from J, with 9 bases between. In DNA form, the CDR3 reads TGTGCCAGCAGCTTGGGGGGGGACACCTACGAGCAGTACTTC. Its protein product is CASSLGGDTYEQYF.

The genes are TRBV21-1 and TRBJ2-6; the table's D gene call, TRBD2, was not cross checked with the DNA. TRBV21-1 is a documented pseudogene. The length of the CDR3 is 17 residues. The CDR3 protein is CASSTRFLSSGANVLTF. DNA of the CDR3: TGTGCCAGCAGCACAAGATTCTTGAGCTCTGGGGCCAACGTCCTGACTTTC.

This chain links TRBV18 with TRBJ1-6, with D maybe TRBD1 (5 bases). CDR3 length: 14 amino acids. V lost 3 bases to trimming and J lost 9 bases, with 12 bases between them. The germline gives CDR1 KGHSH, CDR2 LQKENI. Here the CDR3 reads CASSPREGRSPLHF. The CDR3 coding sequence is TGTGCCAGCTCACCCAGGGAAGGGCGTTCACCCCTCCACTTT. Combining the CDR3 with reference TRBV18 and TRBJ1-6 gives the whole variable domain NAGVMQNPRHLVRRRGQEARLRCSPMKGHSHVYWYRQLPEEGLKFMVYLQKENIIDESGMPKERFSAEFPKEGPSILRIQQVVRGDSAAYFCASSPREGRSPLHFGNGTRLTVT.

This chain links TRBV11-1 with TRBJ2-7; no definite D call. Per germline, CDR1 SGHAT and CDR2 FQDESV (reference sequence). The CDR3 runs 14 residues. The ends were cut back, 1 base at V and 2 bases at J, with 9 bases in the middle. CDR3 in amino acids: CASSLEAGPYEQYF. CDR3 sequence (DNA): TGTGCCAGCAGCTTAGAGGCAGGACCCTACGAGCAGTACTTC.

This clone occurred a few times. This sequence joins TRBV6-6 and TRBJ2-1, with D hard to call. V was clipped by 5 bases and J by 5 bases, with 7 bases between them. The CDR3 runs 12 residues. CDR1 is MNHNY and CDR2 is SVGAGI in the germline V gene (reference sequence). In DNA form, the CDR3 reads TGTGCCAGCAGTCTTAGCAACAATGAGCAGTTCTTC. It specifies CASSLSNNEQFF.

The genes are TRBV9 and TRBJ1-5; a possible D gene is TRBD1 (6 bases). CDR1 and CDR2 (germline): SGDLS, YYNGEE. Trimming pared 5 bases from V and 3 bases from J, leaving 15 bases between. This CDR3 comprises 15 residues. The CDR3, as DNA: TGTGCCAGCAGTGTATCGGGACAAACCAATCAGCCCCAGCATTTT. It specifies CASSVSGQTNQPQHF.

This clone came up once. The chain is built from TRBV7-8 and TRBJ2-3; D unresolved. In germline, CDR1 is SGHVS, CDR2 FQNEAQ. Trimming shortened V by 5 bases and J by 1 base, and 16 bases separated the two germline ends. This CDR3 spans 16 amino acids. Written as DNA, the CDR3 is TGTGCCAGCAGCCCCCCATACGCCGGCCGCACAGATACGCAGTATTTT. Encoded protein: CASSPPYAGRTDTQYF.

The V gene is TRBV4-3, the J gene TRBJ2-7, with D tentatively TRBD2 (5 bases). The V gene's germline CDR1 is LGHNA and CDR2 YSLEER. Trimming stripped 0 bases from V and 2 bases from J, with 11 bases between. This CDR3 is 15 amino acids long. The CDR3 is CASSQDRGIPYEQYF. Written as DNA, the CDR3 is TGCGCCAGCAGCCAAGATCGGGGTATACCCTACGAGCAGTACTTC.

V usage is TRBV6-6 and J usage is TRBJ2-7; tentatively, D is TRBD1 (6 bases). The germline V and J ends were trimmed by 7 bases and 4 bases, with 20 bases remaining between them. The CDR3 is made up of 15 amino acids. The germline V gene has CDR1 MNHNY and CDR2 SVGAGI (reference sequence). In DNA form, the CDR3 reads TGTGCCAGCACCAGGGAGAGGGGGAGTGCGTACGAGCAGTACTTC. This gives the protein CASTRERGSAYEQYF.

This clone was found once. The chain links TRBV5-5 to TRBJ1-1; no clear D gene. The germline V gene encodes CDR1 SGHKS and CDR2 YYEKEE (reference sequence). V lost 3 bases to trimming and J lost 5 bases, with 20 bases between them. The CDR3 runs 16 residues. The CDR3 protein is CASSSLRTPLLTEAFF. Written as DNA, the CDR3 is TGTGCCAGCAGCTCTTTACGAACTCCTCTATTGACTGAAGCTTTCTTT. Full variable domain (outside the CDR3, taken from reference TRBV5-5 and TRBJ1-1): DAGVTQSPTHLIKTRGQQVTLRCSPISGHKSVSWYQQVLGQGPQFIFQYYEKEERGRGNFPDRFSARQFPNYSSELNVNALLLGDSALYLCASSSLRTPLLTEAFFGQGTRLTVV.

The chain is built from TRBV11-3 and TRBJ2-2, with 12 positions matching TRBD1. Per germline, CDR1 SGHNT and CDR2 YENEEA. The trim removed 5 bases at V and 6 bases at J, leaving 13 bases unmatched. CDR3 length: 18 residues. The CDR3 region is CASSPGQGAHPAAGELFF. The CDR3 DNA sequence: TGTGCCAGCAGCCCGGGACAGGGGGCGCATCCCGCGGCCGGGGAGCTGTTTTTT. Full variable domain (remainder filled in from reference TRBV11-3 and TRBJ2-2): EAGVVQSPRYKIIEKKQPVAFWCNPISGHNTLYWYLQNLGQGPELLIRYENEEAVDDSQLPKDRFSAERLKGVDSTLKIQPAELGDSAVYLCASSPGQGAHPAAGELFFGEGSRLTVL.

The V and J genes are TRBV27 and TRBJ1-6; weak D call: TRBD1 (5 bases). The CDR3 extends over 14 amino acids. V lost 3 bases and J lost 8, with 11 bases in between. The germline V gene has CDR1 MNHEY and CDR2 SMNVEV (reference sequence). The CDR3, as DNA: TGTGCCAGCAGTTTTAGACAGCTATATTCACCCCTCCACTTT. Encoded protein: CASSFRQLYSPLHF.

This chain joins TRBV7-3 and TRBJ2-1; D possibly corresponds to TRBD2 (6 bases). Trimming cost V 2 bases and J 1 base, with 12 bases left between them. There are 16 residues in the CDR3. Germline V lookup: CDR1 SGHTA, CDR2 FQGTGA. CDR3 in amino acids: CASSLLGGRSYNEQFF. In DNA form, the CDR3 reads TGTGCCAGCAGCTTATTAGGAGGGAGGTCCTACAATGAGCAGTTCTTC.

J is TRBJ1-6 and V is TRBV7-9, with 9 bases matching TRBD1. The CDR3 length is 15 residues. Germline V gene lookup returns CDR1 SEHNR and CDR2 FQNEAQ (reference sequence). Losses at the gene ends were 5 bases for V and 10 bases for J; bases not matched to a gene: 9. Here the CDR3 reads CASSAGTGSHSPLHF. The DNA for the CDR3 is TGTGCCAGCAGCGCCGGGACAGGGTCCCACTCACCCCTCCACTTT.

This sequence joins TRBV10-3 and TRBJ2-7; D gene unclear. The CDR3 is 14 amino acids. The V and J ends lost 10 bases and 0 bases respectively, with 16 bases between them. In germline, CDR1 is ENHRY, CDR2 SYGVKD. In nucleotides, the CDR3 is TGTGCCACACGCCCTTTAGCCATCTCCTACGAGCAGTACTTC. Its protein is CATRPLAISYEQYF.

The chain links TRBV7-1 to TRBJ1-2, with TRBD1 as a possible D gene (5 bases). TRBV7-1 is designated an ORF whose function remains uncertain. This CDR3 spans 18 amino acids. V shed 4 bases and J shed 2 bases, with 23 bases lying between them. The DNA of the CDR3 is TGTGCCAGCAGCTTAGCTCCGGTATTCGGCAGGGCCAACTATGGCTACACCTTC. Translating gives CASSLAPVFGRANYGYTF.

This chain joins TRBV7-9 and TRBJ2-2; D is possibly TRBD1 or TRBD2 (5 bases each). Trimming shortened V by 5 bases and J by 0 bases, and 19 bases separated the two germline ends. Germline values: CDR1 SEHNR, CDR2 FQNEAQ (reference sequence). This CDR3 contains 18 residues. The CDR3 region is CASSTPPRMGANTGELFF. Written as DNA, the CDR3 is TGTGCCAGCAGCACCCCCCCACGGATGGGGGCGAACACCGGGGAGCTGTTTTTT. The full variable domain, its missing parts supplied by reference TRBV7-9 and TRBJ2-2, is DTGVSQNPRHKITKRGQNVTFRCDPISEHNRLYWYRQTLGQGPEFLTYFQNEAQLEKSRLLSDRFSAERPKGSFSTLEIQRTEQGDSAMYLCASSTPPRMGANTGELFFGEGSRLTVL.

The chain employs TRBV6-1 and TRBJ2-1; D not resolved. The germline V gene encodes CDR1 MNHNS and CDR2 SASEGT. The CDR3 runs to 15 residues. The ends were cut back, 2 bases at V and 4 bases at J, with 12 bases in the middle. The CDR3, as DNA: TGTGCCAGCAGTGAAATCCCTGGCTATTACAATGAGCAGTTCTTC. Amino acids: CASSEIPGYYNEQFF.

This clone has a handful of counts. The V call is TRBV5-1, the J call TRBJ1-4, with 8 bases fitting TRBD1. Trimming took 3 bases from V and 5 from J; bases not matched to a gene: 9. Looked up from germline, CDR1 is SGHRS and CDR2 is YFSETQ. The CDR3 length is 16 residues. This chain's CDR3 is CASSSGQGTQNEKLFF. CDR3 nucleotides: TGCGCCAGCAGCTCCGGACAGGGTACTCAGAATGAAAAACTGTTTTTT.

The genes are TRBV7-9 and TRBJ2-3, with D possibly TRBD1 on 5 matching bases. CDR1 is SEHNR, CDR2 FQNEAQ, per germline (reference sequence). There are 13 residues in the CDR3. With 7 bases removed from V and 5 bases from J, the gap between germline ends came to 13 bases. CDR3 DNA sequence: TGTGCCAGCAACCTATTCAGGGAAGATACGCAGTATTTT. Residues: CASNLFREDTQYF.

The genes are TRBV4-3 and TRBJ1-5, with unresolved D. This CDR3 spans 15 amino acids. The germline V gene encodes CDR1 LGHNA and CDR2 YSLEER. V gave up 1 base and J gave up 3 bases, with 10 bases separating them. CDR3 nucleotides: TGCGCCAGCAGCCAAGCTACCCCTGCCAATCAGCCCCAGCATTTT. It codes for CASSQATPANQPQHF.